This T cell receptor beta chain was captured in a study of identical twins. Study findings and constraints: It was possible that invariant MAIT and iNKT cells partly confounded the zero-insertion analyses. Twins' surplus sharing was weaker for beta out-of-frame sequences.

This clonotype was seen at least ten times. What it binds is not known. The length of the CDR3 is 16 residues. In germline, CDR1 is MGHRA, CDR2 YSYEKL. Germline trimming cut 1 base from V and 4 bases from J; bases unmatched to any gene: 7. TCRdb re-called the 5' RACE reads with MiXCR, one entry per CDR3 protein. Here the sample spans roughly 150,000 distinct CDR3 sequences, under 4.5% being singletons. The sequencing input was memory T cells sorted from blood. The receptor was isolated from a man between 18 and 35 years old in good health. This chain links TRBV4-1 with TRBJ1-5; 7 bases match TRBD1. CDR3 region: CASSQAPGQINQPQHF. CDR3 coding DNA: TGCGCCAGCAGCCAAGCCCCGGGACAGATTAATCAGCCCCAGCATTTT.